This T cell receptor (beta chain) was identified during a study of T cell repertoires in cytomegalovirus infection. Looking at the study overall: Matching HLA type, along with CMV infection, was indicated by public TCR beta signatures. Overall study findings and caveats: Adding up the frequency of public TCR beta families identified people who carried CMV plus the relevant HLA. Clonotype analysis showed dominance of the ex vivo response by HLA-C-restricted CMV-specific TCR beta clonotypes.

Each CDR3 protein gets one entry after TCRdb re-called the reads with MiXCR. This sample has some 400,000 distinct CDR3 sequences; about a third occur once, and the top ten carry roughly 15%. Trimming took off 3 bases at V and 5 bases at J, with 14 bases between the two ends. Germline CDR1 reads DFQATT; CDR2 reads SNEGSKA (reference sequence). This CDR3 is built from 14 residues. A few counts support this clonotype. Its antigen is still unknown. The sequenced material came from PBMCs. This clonotype was obtained from a human donor in good health (CMV status not recorded). Some clones in this sample may be carry-over from other donors' samples. The chain is built from TRBV20-1 and TRBJ1-5; D not certain. The CDR3 loop is CSASPGLVDQPQHF. The DNA for the CDR3 is TGCAGTGCTAGTCCCGGGCTGGTCGATCAGCCCCAGCATTTT.